These 16 T cell receptor beta chains originate from one sample sequenced in a study of shared clonotypes between healthy human individuals. Sequencing was performed with immunoSEQ multiplex PCR; in TCRdb, only in-frame clones are kept and a portion is missing. The sample includes fewer than 130,000 clones, less than 80% of them seen just once. The material sequenced was memory CD8+ T cells sorted from blood. Subset: CD45RO+ cells pooled with CCR7-negative TemRA cells. The receptors originated from a woman in her twenties or thirties in good health.

The rearrangement uses TRBV7-9 and TRBJ2-7; 8 nucleotides align to TRBD2. V shed 2 bases and J 4 bases; nucleotides not matched to a gene: 4. The germline gives CDR1 SEHNR, CDR2 FQNEAQ (reference sequence). This CDR3 has 14 residues. As DNA, the CDR3 is TGTGCCAGCAGCTTATCCAGCGGGAGATACGAGCAGTACTTC. This codes for CASSLSSGRYEQYF.

The rearrangement uses TRBV7-9 and TRBJ1-5; possible D gene TRBD1, 5 bases. Trimming took 10 bases from V and 1 from J, leaving 20 bases between them. Germline assignment: CDR1 SEHNR and CDR2 FQNEAQ (reference sequence). The length of the CDR3 is 16 residues. CDR3 nucleotides: TGTGCCACCAGTGATGCGACAGTGGGGAGCAATCAGCCCCAGCATTTT. Its translation is CATSDATVGSNQPQHF.

The table lists this clone with a few counts. The chain has TRBV13 and TRBJ2-1; the match to TRBD2 covers 12 bases. The germline V gene encodes CDR1 PRHDT and CDR2 FYEKMQ (reference sequence). V shed 5 bases, J shed 7 bases, and the junction held 6 bases outside the gene matches. CDR3 length: 15 residues. Here the CDR3 reads CASSTGTSGSNEQFF. The CDR3 DNA follows: TGTGCCAGCAGCACCGGGACTAGCGGGTCGAATGAGCAGTTCTTC.

This clone has a count of ten or more. This rearrangement joins TRBV7-8 to TRBJ2-7; TRBD2 agrees at 9 bases. Germline trimming cut 1 base from V and 0 bases from J; bases unmatched to any gene: 10. This CDR3 has 18 residues. Germline V CDR1 and CDR2: SGHVS, FQNEAQ. The CDR3 region is CASSLGPYSGSPSYEQYF. The DNA of the CDR3 is TGTGCCAGCAGCTTAGGACCATATAGCGGGAGTCCCTCCTACGAGCAGTACTTC.

V usage is TRBV6-1 and J usage is TRBJ1-1; no clear D. The CDR3 is made up of 13 amino acids. Trimming shortened V by 6 bases and J by 4 bases, and 12 bases separated the two germline ends. Germline-derived CDR1 and CDR2 are MNHNS and SASEGT. As DNA, the CDR3 is TGTGCCAGCAGACCCAGCCCGGGCACTGAAGCTTTCTTT. It specifies CASRPSPGTEAFF.

The chain combines TRBV30 with TRBJ2-6, with a possible D match to TRBD1 (5 bases). The CDR3 runs 14 residues. Trimming left V 1 base short and J 4 bases short, with 8 bases between. Germline values: CDR1 GTSNPN, CDR2 SVGIG (reference sequence). CDR3 sequence: CAWSAGSGANVLTF. In nucleotides, the CDR3 is TGTGCCTGGAGTGCAGGGTCAGGGGCCAACGTCCTGACTTTC.

The chain carries TRBV7-9 and TRBJ2-7, with TRBD1 matching 10 bases. Germline V gene sequence: CDR1 SEHNR, CDR2 FQNEAQ (reference sequence). Trimming removed 5 bases from V and 2 bases from J; junction bases left unmatched: 15. CDR3 size: 18 residues. CDR3 sequence: CASSTPGQGTTGTYEQYF. CDR3 DNA: TGTGCCAGCAGCACTCCGGGACAGGGGACCACTGGAACCTACGAGCAGTACTTC.

This chain connects TRBV4-2 to TRBJ1-3; maybe TRBD1 (6 bases). Trimming removed 2 bases from V and 0 bases from J, with 11 bases in between. The CDR3 loop spans 16 amino acids. Germline CDR1 is LGHNA and CDR2 is YNFKEQ. CDR3 sequence reads: CASSQNPDSSGNTIYF. The CDR3 DNA reads as TGTGCCAGCAGCCAAAACCCGGACAGCTCTGGAAACACCATATATTTT.

CDR3 protein: CASSELSALNEQFF. Written as DNA, the CDR3 is TGTGCCAGCAGTGAACTCTCAGCCCTGAATGAGCAGTTCTTC. The genes are TRBV2 and TRBJ2-1, with D unresolved. Trimming took off 2 bases at V and 7 bases at J, with 12 bases between the two ends. The germline V gene encodes CDR1 SNHLY and CDR2 FYNNEI. The CDR3 runs to 14 residues. The full variable domain, rest sourced from reference TRBV2 and TRBJ2-1, is EPEVTQTPSHQVTQMGQEVILRCVPISNHLYFYWYRQILGQKVEFLVSFYNNEISEKSEIFDDQFSVERPDGSNFTLKIRSTKLEDSAMYFCASSELSALNEQFFGPGTRLTVL.

The chain combines TRBV11-2 with TRBJ2-7; tentatively, D is TRBD1 (6 bases). V shed 5 bases and J shed 4 bases, with 9 bases lying between them. Germline V gene data show CDR1 as SGHAT and CDR2 as FQNNGV. The CDR3 sequence is 12 residues long. CDR3 nucleotides: TGTGCCAGCAGCGTACAGGGTTACGAGCAGTACTTC. Translated, it gives CASSVQGYEQYF.

The gene calls are TRBV19 and TRBJ1-4; 7 positions agree with TRBD1. CDR3 length: 17 amino acids. V lost 6 bases, J lost 3 bases, and 13 bases stayed unmatched. Germline V lookup: CDR1 LNHDA, CDR2 SQIVND (reference sequence). The CDR3 DNA is TGTGCCAGTAGCCGGACAGGCTCAGGGTGGGCTAATGAAAAACTGTTTTTT. Encoded protein: CASSRTGSGWANEKLFF.

The chain is built from TRBV7-6 and TRBJ2-3; D is unclear. This CDR3 has 15 residues. Trimming took off 6 bases at V and 6 bases at J, with 19 bases between the two ends. The germline V gene has CDR1 SGHVS and CDR2 FNYEAQ. The CDR3 DNA sequence: TGTGCCAGCAGTCCTGGCGTCGGCCTAGGGGATACGCAGTATTTT. It translates to CASSPGVGLGDTQYF.

This clone was observed a handful of times. The chain combines TRBV19 with TRBJ2-1; no definite D call. This CDR3 spans 13 amino acids. V shed 5 bases and J shed 10 bases, with 15 bases lying between them. Germline V CDR1 and CDR2: LNHDA, SQIVND (reference sequence). The CDR3 nucleotides are TGTGCCAGTAGTCCCCGCGTGGTATCCGAGCAGTTCTTC. Translation: CASSPRVVSEQFF.

V usage is TRBV7-8 and J usage is TRBJ2-7; the match to TRBD2 covers 7 bases. The germline gives CDR1 SGHVS, CDR2 FQNEAQ. Germline trimming cut 4 bases from V and 3 bases from J; bases unmatched to any gene: 6. CDR3 length: 14 amino acids. The CDR3 spells CASSSEREGYEQYF. Written as DNA, the CDR3 is TGTGCCAGCAGCTCTGAGCGGGAAGGCTACGAGCAGTACTTC.

V usage is TRBV5-8 and J usage is TRBJ2-2; 9 bases agree with TRBD2. CDR1 and CDR2 from the germline V gene are SGHTS and YDEGEE. The CDR3 extends over 17 amino acids. With V trimmed by 4 bases and J by 4 bases, 11 bases remained unmatched. Here the CDR3 reads CASSQDLAGEVTGELFF. CDR3 nucleotide sequence: TGTGCCAGCAGCCAAGACTTAGCGGGAGAGGTCACCGGGGAGCTGTTTTTT.

This sequence joins TRBV2 and TRBJ2-1; the match to TRBD1 covers 8 bases. The CDR3 covers 14 residues. V lost 10 bases to trimming and J lost 5 bases; unmatched junction nucleotides: 10. CDR1 and CDR2 from the germline V gene are SNHLY and FYNNEI. As DNA, the CDR3 is TGTGCCATCCGCAGGACAGGGACGAACAATGAGCAGTTCTTC. Its translation is CAIRRTGTNNEQFF.